This T cell receptor beta chain stems from a study of blood T cell repertoires in COVID-19. Whole-study context: The United States, Italy and Spain were the sources of the acute and convalescent COVID-19 samples. PBMCs, B-cell-depleted T cells, or T cells were the source of the cDNA or gDNA that made up the material.

The table came from immunoSEQ multiplex PCR; TCRdb's copy has only in-frame clones and leaves some out. This sample has fewer than 500,000 clones, with 75% to 90% found just once. Cohort allocation depended upon clinical history that participants reported. In Cohort 3, a recovered donor had either two negative PCRs, clearance, or symptom resolution. The CDR3 has 15 residues. Germline CDR1 and CDR2: SGHVS and FNYEAQ. Trimming shortened V by 5 bases and J by 2 bases, and 14 bases separated the two germline ends. Source material: PBMCs or T cells enriched from blood (not recorded which). The J gene is TRBJ2-3, the V gene TRBV7-6; the D gene is possibly TRBD2 (6 bases). This sequence originates from a man aged 25 to 40 who had recovered from COVID-19. DNA of the CDR3: TGTGCCAGCAGCCCCGGCGGCGGGATCACAGATACGCAGTATTTT. Translating gives CASSPGGGITDTQYF.